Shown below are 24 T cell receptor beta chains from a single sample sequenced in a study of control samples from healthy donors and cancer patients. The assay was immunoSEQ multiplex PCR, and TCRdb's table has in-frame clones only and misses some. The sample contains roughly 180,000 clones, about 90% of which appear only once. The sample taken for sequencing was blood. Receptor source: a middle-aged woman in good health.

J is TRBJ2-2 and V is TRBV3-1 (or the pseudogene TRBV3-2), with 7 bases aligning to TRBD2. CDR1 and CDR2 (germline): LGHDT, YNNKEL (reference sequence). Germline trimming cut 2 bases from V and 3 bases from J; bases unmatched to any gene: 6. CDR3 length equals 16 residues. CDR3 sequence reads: CASSQYGGSYTGELFF. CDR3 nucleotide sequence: TGTGCCAGCAGCCAATACGGGGGGTCTTACACCGGGGAGCTGTTTTTT.

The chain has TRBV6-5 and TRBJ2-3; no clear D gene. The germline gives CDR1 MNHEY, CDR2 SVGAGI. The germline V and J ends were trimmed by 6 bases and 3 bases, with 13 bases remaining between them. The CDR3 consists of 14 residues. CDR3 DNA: TGTGCCAGCAGCTCTCCCGGAGTAACAGATACGCAGTATTTT. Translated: CASSSPGVTDTQYF.

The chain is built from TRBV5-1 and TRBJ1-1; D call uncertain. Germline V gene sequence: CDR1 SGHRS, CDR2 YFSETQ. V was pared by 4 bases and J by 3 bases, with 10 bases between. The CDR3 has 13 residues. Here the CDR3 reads CASSKGVDTEAFF. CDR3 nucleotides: TGCGCCAGCAGCAAGGGAGTTGACACTGAAGCTTTCTTT.

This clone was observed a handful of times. CDR3 in amino acids: CASSERGGTDTQYF. For the CDR3, the DNA is TGTGCCAGCAGTGAGCGGGGGGGCACAGATACGCAGTATTTT. The J gene is TRBJ2-3, the V gene TRBV6-4, with 8 nucleotides matching TRBD2. The CDR3 length is 14 residues. V was pared by 3 bases and J by 1 base, with 0 bases of the junction left unmatched. Germline V gene lookup returns CDR1 MRHNA and CDR2 SNTAGT.

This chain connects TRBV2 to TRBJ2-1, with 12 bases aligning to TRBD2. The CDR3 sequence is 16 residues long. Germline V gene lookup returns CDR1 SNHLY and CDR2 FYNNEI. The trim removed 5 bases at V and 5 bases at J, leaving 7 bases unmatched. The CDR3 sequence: CASSFGLAGFHNEQFF. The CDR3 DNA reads TGTGCCAGCAGTTTCGGACTAGCGGGGTTTCACAATGAGCAGTTCTTC.

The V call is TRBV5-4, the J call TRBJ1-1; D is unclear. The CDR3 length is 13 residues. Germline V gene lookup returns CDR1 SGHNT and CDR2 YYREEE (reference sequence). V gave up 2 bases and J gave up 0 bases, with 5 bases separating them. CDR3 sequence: CASSFSVNTEAFF. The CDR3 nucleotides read TGTGCCAGCAGCTTTTCGGTGAACACTGAAGCTTTCTTT.

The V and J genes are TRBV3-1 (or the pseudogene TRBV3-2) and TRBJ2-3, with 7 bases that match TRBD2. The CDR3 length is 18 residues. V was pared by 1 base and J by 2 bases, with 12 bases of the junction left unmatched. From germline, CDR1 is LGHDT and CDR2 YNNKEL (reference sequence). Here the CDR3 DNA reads TGTGCCAGCAGCCAAGGAGGGGCTAGCGGTTCCTACACAGATACGCAGTATTTT. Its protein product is CASSQGGASGSYTDTQYF.

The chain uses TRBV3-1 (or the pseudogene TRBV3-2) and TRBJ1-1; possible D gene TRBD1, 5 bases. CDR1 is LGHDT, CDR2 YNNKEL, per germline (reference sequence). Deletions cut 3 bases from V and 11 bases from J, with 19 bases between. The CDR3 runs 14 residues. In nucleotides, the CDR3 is TGTGCCAGCAGCCAGACTATGGAGGGGCTGGGGGCTTTCTTT. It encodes CASSQTMEGLGAFF.

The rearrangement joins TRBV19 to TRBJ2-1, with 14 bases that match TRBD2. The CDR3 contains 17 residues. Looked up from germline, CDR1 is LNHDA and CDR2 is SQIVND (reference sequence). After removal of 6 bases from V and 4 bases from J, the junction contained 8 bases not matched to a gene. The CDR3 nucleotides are TGTGCCAGTAGCCTCCCGGGACTAGCGGGGGCTTACAATGAGCAGTTCTTC. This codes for CASSLPGLAGAYNEQFF.

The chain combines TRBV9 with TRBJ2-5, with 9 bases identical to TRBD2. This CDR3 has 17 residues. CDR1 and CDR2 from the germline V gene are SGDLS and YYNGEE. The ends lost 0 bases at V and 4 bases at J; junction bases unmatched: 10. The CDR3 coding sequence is TGTGCCAGCAGCGTAGAAGTGGCGGGGGGGCCGGGAGAGACCCAGTACTTC. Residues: CASSVEVAGGPGETQYF.

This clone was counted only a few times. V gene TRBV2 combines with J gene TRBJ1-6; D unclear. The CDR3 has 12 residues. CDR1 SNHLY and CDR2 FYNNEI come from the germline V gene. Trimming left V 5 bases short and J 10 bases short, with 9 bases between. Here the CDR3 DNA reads TGTGCCAGCAGTCCCCTATTCTCACCCCTCCACTTT. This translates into CASSPLFSPLHF.

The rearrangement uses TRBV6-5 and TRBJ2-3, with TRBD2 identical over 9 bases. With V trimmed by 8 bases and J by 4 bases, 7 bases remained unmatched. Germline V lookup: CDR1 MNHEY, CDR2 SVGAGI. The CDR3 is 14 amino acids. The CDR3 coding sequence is TGTGCCAGCCGGAGAGCGGGGGGCCCAGATACGCAGTATTTT. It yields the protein CASRRAGGPDTQYF.

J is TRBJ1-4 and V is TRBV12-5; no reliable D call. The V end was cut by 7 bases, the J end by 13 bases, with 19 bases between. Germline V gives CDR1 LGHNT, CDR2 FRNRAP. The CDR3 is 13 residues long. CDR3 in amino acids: CASAPGLDLGLFF. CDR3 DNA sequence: TGTGCTAGTGCCCCGGGTTTAGACCTTGGACTGTTTTTT.

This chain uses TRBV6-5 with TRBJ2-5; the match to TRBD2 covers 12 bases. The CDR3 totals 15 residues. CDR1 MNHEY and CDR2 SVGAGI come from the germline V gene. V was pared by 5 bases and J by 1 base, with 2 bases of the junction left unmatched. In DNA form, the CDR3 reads TGTGCCAGCAGTCTAGCGGGGGGGCCCCAAGAGACCCAGTACTTC. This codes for CASSLAGGPQETQYF.

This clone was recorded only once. As DNA, the CDR3 is TGTGCCAGCAGCCAACTAAACGGGGATACGCAGTATTTT. Translation gives CASSQLNGDTQYF. This chain joins TRBV14 and TRBJ2-3; D unresolved. This CDR3 contains 13 residues. In germline, CDR1 is SGHDN, CDR2 FVKESK. V was clipped by 2 bases and J by 6 bases, with 9 bases between them. Supplemented by reference TRBV14 and TRBJ2-3, the full variable domain reads EAGVTQFPSHSVIEKGQTVTLRCDPISGHDNLYWYRRVMGKEIKFLLHFVKESKQDESGMPNNRFLAERTGGTYSTLKVQPAELEDSGVYFCASSQLNGDTQYFGPGTRLTVL.

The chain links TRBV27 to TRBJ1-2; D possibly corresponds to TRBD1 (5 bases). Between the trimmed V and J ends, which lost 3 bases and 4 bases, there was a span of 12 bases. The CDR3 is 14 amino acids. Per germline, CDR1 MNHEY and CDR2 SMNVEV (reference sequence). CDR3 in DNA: TGTGCCAGCAGTTTTGGGGGGAGAGGCTATGGCTACACCTTC. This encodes CASSFGGRGYGYTF.

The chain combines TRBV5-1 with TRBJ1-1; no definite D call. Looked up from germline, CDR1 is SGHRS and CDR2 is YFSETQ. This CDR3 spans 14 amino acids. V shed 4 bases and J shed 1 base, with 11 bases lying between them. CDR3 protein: CASSMRTGNTEAFF. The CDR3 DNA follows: TGCGCCAGCAGCATGCGGACGGGGAACACTGAAGCTTTCTTT.

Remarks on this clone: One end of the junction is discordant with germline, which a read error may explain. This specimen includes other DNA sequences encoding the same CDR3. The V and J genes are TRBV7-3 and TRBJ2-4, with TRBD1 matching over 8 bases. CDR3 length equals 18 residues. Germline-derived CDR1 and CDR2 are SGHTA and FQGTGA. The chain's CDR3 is CASSLVAGGGGAKNIQYF. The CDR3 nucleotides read TGTGCCAGCAGCTTAGTCGCAGGGGGCGGAGGGGCCAAAAACATCCAGTACTTC.

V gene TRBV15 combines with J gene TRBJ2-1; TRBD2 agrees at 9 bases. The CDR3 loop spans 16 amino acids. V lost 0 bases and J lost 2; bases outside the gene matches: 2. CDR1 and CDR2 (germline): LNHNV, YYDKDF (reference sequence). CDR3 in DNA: TGTGCCACCAGCAGAGACCGCGGGGGGGCCTACAATGAGCAGTTCTTC. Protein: CATSRDRGGAYNEQFF. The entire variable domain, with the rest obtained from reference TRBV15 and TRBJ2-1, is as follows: DAMVIQNPRYQVTQFGKPVTLSCSQTLNHNVMYWYQQKSSQAPKLLFHYYDKDFNNEADTPDNFQSRRPNTSFCFLDIRSPGLGDTAMYLCATSRDRGGAYNEQFFGPGTRLTVL.

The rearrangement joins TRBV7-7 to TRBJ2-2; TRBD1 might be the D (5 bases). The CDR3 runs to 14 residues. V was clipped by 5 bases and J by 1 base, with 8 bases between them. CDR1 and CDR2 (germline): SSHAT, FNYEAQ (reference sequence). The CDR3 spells CASSPDRNTGELFF. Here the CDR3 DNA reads TGTGCCAGCAGCCCCGACAGGAACACCGGGGAGCTGTTTTTT.

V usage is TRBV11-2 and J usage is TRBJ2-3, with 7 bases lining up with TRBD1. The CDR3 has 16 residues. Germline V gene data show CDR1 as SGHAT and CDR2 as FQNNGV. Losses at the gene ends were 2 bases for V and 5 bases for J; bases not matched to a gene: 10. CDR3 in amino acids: CASSLPRAGGRDTQYF. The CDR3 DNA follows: TGTGCCAGCAGCTTACCGAGGGCAGGGGGAAGAGATACGCAGTATTTT.

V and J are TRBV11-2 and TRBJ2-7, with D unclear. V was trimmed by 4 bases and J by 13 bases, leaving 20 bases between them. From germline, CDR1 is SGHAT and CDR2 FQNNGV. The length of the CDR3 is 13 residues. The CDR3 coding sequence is TGTGCCAGCAGCTCCAGTTTTGGGCCGCCATCCTACTTC. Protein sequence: CASSSSFGPPSYF. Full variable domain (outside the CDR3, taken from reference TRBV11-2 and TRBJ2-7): EAGVAQSPRYKIIEKRQSVAFWCNPISGHATLYWYQQILGQGPKLLIQFQNNGVVDDSQLPKDRFSAERLKGVDSTLKIQPAKLEDSAVYLCASSSSFGPPSYFGPGTRLTVT.

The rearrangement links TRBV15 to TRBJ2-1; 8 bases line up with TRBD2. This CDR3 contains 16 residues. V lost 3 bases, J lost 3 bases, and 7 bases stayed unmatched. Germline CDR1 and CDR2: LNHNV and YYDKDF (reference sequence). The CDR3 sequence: CATSSAGGMHYNEQFF. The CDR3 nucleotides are TGTGCCACCAGCAGTGCGGGGGGAATGCACTACAATGAGCAGTTCTTC. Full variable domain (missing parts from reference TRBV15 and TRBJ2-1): DAMVIQNPRYQVTQFGKPVTLSCSQTLNHNVMYWYQQKSSQAPKLLFHYYDKDFNNEADTPDNFQSRRPNTSFCFLDIRSPGLGDTAMYLCATSSAGGMHYNEQFFGPGTRLTVL.

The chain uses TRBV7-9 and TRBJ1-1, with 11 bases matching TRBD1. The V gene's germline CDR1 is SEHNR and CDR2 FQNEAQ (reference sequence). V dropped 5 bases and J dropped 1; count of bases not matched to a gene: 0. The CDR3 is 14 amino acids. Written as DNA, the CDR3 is TGTGCCAGCAGCGGGACAGGGGGGAACACTGAAGCTTTCTTT. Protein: CASSGTGGNTEAFF.